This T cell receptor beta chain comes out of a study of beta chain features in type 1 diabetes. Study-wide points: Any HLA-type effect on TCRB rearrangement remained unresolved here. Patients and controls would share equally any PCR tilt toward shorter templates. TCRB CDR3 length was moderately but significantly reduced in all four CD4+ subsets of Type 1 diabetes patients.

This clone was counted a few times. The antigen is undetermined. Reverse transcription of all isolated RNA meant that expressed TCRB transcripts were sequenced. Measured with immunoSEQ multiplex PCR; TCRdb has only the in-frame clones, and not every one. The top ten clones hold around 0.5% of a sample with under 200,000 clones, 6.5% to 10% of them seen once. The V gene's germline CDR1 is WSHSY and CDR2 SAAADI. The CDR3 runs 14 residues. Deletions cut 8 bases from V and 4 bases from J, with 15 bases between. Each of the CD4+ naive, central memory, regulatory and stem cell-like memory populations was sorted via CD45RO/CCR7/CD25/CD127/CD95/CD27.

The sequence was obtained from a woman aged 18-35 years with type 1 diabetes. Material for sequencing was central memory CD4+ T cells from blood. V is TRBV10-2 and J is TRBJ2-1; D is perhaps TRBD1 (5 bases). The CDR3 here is CASGTDITYNEQFF. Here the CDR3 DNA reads TGCGCCAGCGGAACGGACATAACGTACAATGAGCAGTTCTTC.